Listed here is a single T cell receptor beta chain. The sample holds other DNA sequences that translate to the same CDR3. Profiled with immunoSEQ multiplex PCR; TCRdb holds only in-frame clones, not every one. The table records about 150,000 clones, roughly 85% of them present only once. This entry belongs to a study of T cell responses to AZD1222 COVID-19 vaccine. Study-wide background: Second-dose groups at about 4 or about 12 weeks were pooled.

V shed 5 bases and J 5 bases; nucleotides not matched to a gene: 6. Germline V CDR1 and CDR2: MDHEN, SYDVKM. There are 15 residues in the CDR3. The chain carries TRBV28 and TRBJ2-2; 9 positions match TRBD1. This receptor was identified in an adult in good health. The source was peripheral blood, collected on day 0 of AZD1222 vaccination. Here the CDR3 reads CASSTPGQGTGELFF. CDR3 DNA sequence: TGTGCCAGCAGTACTCCGGGACAGGGAACCGGGGAGCTGTTTTTT.